This T cell receptor beta chain is from a study of T cell responses to AZD1222 COVID-19 vaccine (dated by TCRdb to about 2021). Context from the whole study: TCR sequencing was performed for approximately 240 trial participants, of whom some 200 were given two doses of AZD1222 and some 25 were given two doses of MenACWY control vaccine. Trial participants were enrolled by age into 18-55, 56-69 and 70-plus year subgroups, with about 150, 27 and 61 TCR-sequenced participants respectively. Broad study findings and their caveats: Participants were mostly white British and included more females than males, and it was suggested by the authors that clonal diversity may have been underestimated. Because no day 14 peak-response samples were available, the repertoires could be characterized only after the peak T cell response. The 56-69-year group was small, and its depth increase did not reach significance, likely because of low power. After two AZD1222 doses, both the breadth and the depth of spike-specific TCRs were significantly higher than at day 0 and than in MenACWY recipients. The whole spike protein was spanned by vaccine-associated CD4 TCRs, and dominant responses were seen in regions 160-218 and 743-854. Conclusions about previously exposed vaccinees are limited, since just five or six AZD1222 recipients were seropositive for SARS-CoV-2 at baseline. Nearly half of unique spike-specific TCRs reportedly recognized epitopes outside regions mutated in the B.1.351 and B.1.1.7 variants.

Clipping removes 5 bases from V and 0 bases from J, with 16 as the unmatched junction base count. The CDR3 holds 19 amino acids from the cysteine to the phenylalanine. The sequence is cut down to CDR3 DNA, 57 bases in frame from base 1. The germline V gene encodes CDR1 MNHNY and CDR2 SVGAGI (reference sequence). The meaning of the sample's time point label: about 28 days (+/-7) after the second vaccine dose. AZD1222 recipients whose second dose came at about 4 weeks and those whose second dose came at about 12 weeks were combined into one group, since spike-specific TCR depth and breadth did not differ between the two schedules. Samples from vaccinated people were obtained from the UK trials COV001 and COV002, which included a single-blind randomized controlled phase 2/3 trial of AZD1222 (ChAdOx1 nCoV-19) in healthy adults. For TCRbeta chain sequencing, PBMC samples were collected from trial participants at day 0 and at day 28 after the second dose.

The CDR3 regions of human TCRbeta chains were analyzed by immunosequencing. In the paper's pipeline: TCRs in the repertoires were compared against a reference library of SARS-CoV-2-specific TCRs that had been generated with the MIRA antigen-specificity platform. Breadth was defined as the fraction of unique TCRs that were SARS-CoV-2-associated. Depth was defined as the fraction of total T cells that were SARS-CoV-2-associated. Using the MIRA data, every spike-specific TCR was mapped to the spike region that the TCR reacted to and assigned to either a CD4 or a CD8 class. Log10-transformed breadth and depth values were compared by one-way ANOVA with Sidak's multiple comparisons tests. TCRdb limited this immuneACCESS table to in-frame rearrangements with V and J called. A share of clones is missing; checked studies link under half to unresolved V genes, and the rest is unexplained. From that table come the V and J calls and clone size; the DNA was used to work out D and trimming. The sample contains tens of thousands of clones, 87% of them found a single time. The ten largest clones add up to roughly 11% of the sample.

To note about this clone: Its cognate antigen has yet to be identified. No much larger clone exists at a distance of one base, and base qualities are not known.

The chain employs TRBV6-6 and TRBJ1-3, and 7 junction bases match TRBD1. The TCR comes from an adult who received the AZD1222 COVID-19 vaccine. The sequencing used peripheral blood, collected 28 days after the second AZD1222 dose. CDR3 sequence: CASSRLTGQSILSGNTIYF. The sequence in DNA is TGTGCCAGCAGTCGATTGACGGGACAGTCTATTCTCTCTGGAAACACCATATATTTT.